The next 14 T cell receptor beta chains were all read from a single sample in a study of pediatric ulcerative colitis (dated 2019 in TCRdb). Libraries were built with the immunoSEQ multiplex PCR assay. Drawn from immuneACCESS, this table holds only the in-frame rearrangements with V and J called that TCRdb kept. Clones are partly lost; checked studies trace under half to an unresolved V gene and leave the rest unexplained. For this sample the table gives about 60,000 clones, of which 80% to 90% were detected only once. The top ten clonotypes cover roughly 1.5% of the sample. Input material: blood. The receptors come from a boy younger than 18 who was a control in a study of pediatric ulcerative colitis.

The rearrangement uses TRBV6-6 and TRBJ2-1, with a tentative D call TRBD1 (6 bases). Germline V gives CDR1 MNHNY, CDR2 SVGAGI (reference sequence). Trimming cost V 4 bases and J 5 bases, with 15 bases left between them. This CDR3 comprises 15 residues. The CDR3 here is CASSSPDSWDNEQFF. The DNA for the CDR3 is TGTGCCAGCAGTTCCCCGGACAGTTGGGACAATGAGCAGTTCTTC.

The chain carries TRBV21-1 and TRBJ2-7; the table names TRBD1, a call not compared with the DNA. TRBV21-1 is a known pseudogene. This CDR3 comprises 10 residues. CDR3 sequence: CASNPSEQYF. The CDR3 bases are TGTGCCAGCAACCCCAGCGAGCAGTACTTC.

The chain employs TRBV27 and TRBJ2-6, with D possibly matching TRBD1 (6 bases). The CDR3 length is 15 residues. V lost 6 bases and J 4 bases, leaving 13 bases between the germline ends. CDR1 is MNHEY, CDR2 SMNVEV, per germline (reference sequence). The CDR3 sequence: CASRAGVEGANVLTF. CDR3 in DNA: TGTGCCAGCAGGGCAGGGGTGGAAGGGGCCAACGTCCTGACTTTC.

The chain links TRBV5-1 to TRBJ2-7, with TRBD1 matching 10 bases. This CDR3 region has 15 residues. Germline lookup yields CDR1 SGHRS and CDR2 YFSETQ. Trimming cost V 4 bases and J 2 bases; bases outside gene matches: 6. The CDR3 protein is CASSVGTGATYEQYF. The DNA of the CDR3 is TGCGCCAGCAGCGTAGGGACAGGGGCCACCTACGAGCAGTACTTC.

This chain uses TRBV5-1 with TRBJ2-2, with D possibly matching TRBD1 (5 bases). The V and J ends lost 5 bases and 4 bases respectively, with 9 bases between them. CDR3 length: 13 residues. Germline CDR1 SGHRS, CDR2 YFSETQ. The CDR3: CASSQTATGELFF. The CDR3 DNA reads TGCGCCAGCAGTCAGACAGCCACCGGGGAGCTGTTTTTT.

The chain recombines TRBV5-1 with TRBJ1-6; TRBD1 is a possible D gene (5 bases). The germline CDR1 and CDR2 sequences are SGHRS and YFSETQ. This CDR3 contains 15 residues. V lost 1 base and J lost 10, with 15 bases in between. The CDR3 here is CASSLSGGITSPLHF. In DNA, the CDR3 is TGCGCCAGCAGCTTGTCGGGGGGTATAACCTCACCCCTCCACTTT.

The chain carries TRBV28 and TRBJ2-1; TRBD1 matches 8 bases. The CDR3 runs 15 residues. J gave up 6 bases and V 5 bases, and 9 bases lay outside the gene matches. The V gene's germline CDR1 is MDHEN and CDR2 SYDVKM. In DNA, the CDR3 is TGTGCCAGCAGTACCACCGGGACAGGTATCAATGAGCAGTTCTTC. Its protein product is CASSTTGTGINEQFF.

This clone was observed a few times. The rearrangement joins TRBV18 to TRBJ1-1, with 8 bases fitting TRBD1. Germline trimming cut 3 bases from V and 5 bases from J; bases unmatched to any gene: 5. Germline V gene sequence: CDR1 KGHSH, CDR2 LQKENI. CDR3 size: 14 residues. The CDR3 DNA is TGTGCCAGCTCACCGACGGACAGGGAGACTGAAGCTTTCTTT. Translated, it gives CASSPTDRETEAFF.

This rearrangement joins TRBV7-6 to TRBJ2-3; D remains ambiguous. V shed 5 bases and J shed 4 bases, with 10 bases lying between them. Germline CDR1 reads SGHVS; CDR2 reads FNYEAQ. The CDR3 runs to 13 residues. The CDR3: CASSPRRADTQYF. CDR3 in DNA: TGTGCCAGCAGCCCCCGTCGGGCAGATACGCAGTATTTT.

This clone appeared a few times. The J gene is TRBJ1-5, the V gene TRBV7-8; TRBD1 agrees at 7 bases. This CDR3 has 14 amino acids. Germline CDR1 SGHVS, CDR2 FQNEAQ. With 3 bases clipped from V and 1 base from J, the junction kept 0 bases outside the gene matches. CDR3 bases: TGTGCCAGCAGCTTGGGACAGAGCAATCAGCCCCAGCATTTT. The encoded protein is CASSLGQSNQPQHF.

V usage is TRBV29-1 and J usage is TRBJ2-7; D is unresolved. The V end lost 4 bases, the J end lost 3 bases, and 10 bases lay between the germline ends. The CDR3 loop spans 12 amino acids. Germline CDR1 is SQVTM and CDR2 is ANQGSEA. The CDR3 loop is CSVVDSSYEQYF. The CDR3 region has the DNA TGCAGCGTTGTGGATTCAAGCTACGAGCAGTACTTC.

This clone was observed a single time. The chain couples TRBV28 to TRBJ1-1, with 8 bases aligning to TRBD1. The junction had 10 bases not matched to a gene; V was cut back by 6 bases and J by 7 bases. Per the germline V gene, CDR1 is MDHEN and CDR2 is SYDVKM. The CDR3 is made up of 14 amino acids. CDR3 bases: TGTGCCAGCAGACCTTGGACAGGGAGAGGTGAAGCTTTCTTT. Translated, it gives CASRPWTGRGEAFF. The complete variable domain, with remaining parts taken from reference TRBV28 and TRBJ1-1, reads DVKVTQSSRYLVKRTGEKVFLECVQDMDHENMFWYRQDPGLGLRLIYFSYDVKMKEKGDIPEGYSVSREKKERFSLILESASTNQTSMYLCASRPWTGRGEAFFGQGTRLTVV.

The chain employs TRBV7-9 and TRBJ2-7, with 11 bases aligning to TRBD2. Per germline, CDR1 SEHNR and CDR2 FQNEAQ (reference sequence). The length of the CDR3 is 15 residues. The J segment lost 7 bases and the V segment lost 5 bases, leaving 10 bases of the junction unmatched. The CDR3: CASSPLGTSGREQYF. CDR3 bases: TGTGCCAGCAGCCCGCTTGGGACTAGCGGTAGGGAGCAGTACTTC.

V and J are TRBV6-6 and TRBJ2-3; D is possibly TRBD1 (6 bases). Germline lookup yields CDR1 MNHNY and CDR2 SVGAGI (reference sequence). This CDR3 is built from 14 residues. In nucleotides, the CDR3 is TGTGTCACGCGGAGACAGGCGTACACAGATACGCAGTATTTT. It is translated as CVTRRQAYTDTQYF.